This TCR beta chain was recovered during a study of blood T cell repertoires in COVID-19. Study-wide context: Nucleic acid was either cDNA or gDNA, and it came from T cells, B-cell-depleted T cells, or PBMCs.

In germline, CDR1 is LGHNA, CDR2 YNFKEQ. This CDR3 has 14 amino acids. V was clipped by 1 base and J by 3 bases, with 10 bases between them. Original methodology: Quantification of nucleated cells was approximated via reference gene primer amplification. Assay: immunoSEQ multiplex PCR; the TCRdb copy retains only in-frame clones and omits some. That table gives V, J and clone size, and the DNA gave D and trimming. The sample shows some 170,000 clones, about nine tenths of them seen only once. The TCR originated in a woman aged 45-65 years with acute or convalescent COVID-19. This chain connects TRBV4-2 to TRBJ2-7; no reliable D call. Sequenced sample: peripheral blood. Here the CDR3 reads CASSQVLVGYEQYF. DNA for the CDR3: TGTGCCAGCAGCCAAGTTCTAGTCGGCTACGAGCAGTACTTC.